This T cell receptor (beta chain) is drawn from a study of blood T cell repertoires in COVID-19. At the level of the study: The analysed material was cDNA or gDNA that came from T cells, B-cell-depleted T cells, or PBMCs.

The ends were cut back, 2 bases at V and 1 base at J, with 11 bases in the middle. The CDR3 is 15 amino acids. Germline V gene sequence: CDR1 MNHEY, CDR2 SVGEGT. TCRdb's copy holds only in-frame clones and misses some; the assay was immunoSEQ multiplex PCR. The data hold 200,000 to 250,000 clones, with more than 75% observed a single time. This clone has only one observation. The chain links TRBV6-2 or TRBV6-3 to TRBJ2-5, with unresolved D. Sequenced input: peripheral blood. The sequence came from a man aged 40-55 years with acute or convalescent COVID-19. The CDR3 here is CASSYPQITQETQYF. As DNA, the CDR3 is TGTGCCAGCAGTTACCCACAGATCACCCAAGAGACCCAGTACTTC.